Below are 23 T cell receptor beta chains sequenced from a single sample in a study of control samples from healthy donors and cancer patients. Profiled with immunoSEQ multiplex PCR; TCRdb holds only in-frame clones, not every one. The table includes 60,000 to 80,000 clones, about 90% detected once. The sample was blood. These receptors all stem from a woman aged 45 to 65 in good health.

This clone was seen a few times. The CDR3 region is CSGRWTGPNTGELFF. The CDR3 region has the DNA TGCAGCGGCAGGTGGACGGGACCGAACACCGGGGAGCTGTTTTTT. This chain links TRBV29-1 with TRBJ2-2; TRBD1 or TRBD2 may be the D gene (5 bases each). Germline CDR1 reads SQVTM; CDR2 reads ANQGSEA. V dropped 7 bases and J dropped 0 bases, with 15 bases sitting between them. CDR3 length: 15 amino acids.

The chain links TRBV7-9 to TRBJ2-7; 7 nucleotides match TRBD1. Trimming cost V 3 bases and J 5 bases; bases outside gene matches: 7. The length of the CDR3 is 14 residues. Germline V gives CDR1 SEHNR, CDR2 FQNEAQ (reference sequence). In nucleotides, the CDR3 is TGTGCCAGCAGCTTGGGCAGGGGGTCCGACGAGCAGTACTTC. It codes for CASSLGRGSDEQYF.

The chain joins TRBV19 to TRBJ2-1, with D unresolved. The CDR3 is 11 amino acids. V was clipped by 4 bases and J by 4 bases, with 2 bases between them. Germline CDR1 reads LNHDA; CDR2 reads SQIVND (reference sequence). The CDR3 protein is CASSNYNEQFF. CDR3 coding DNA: TGTGCCAGTAGTAATTACAATGAGCAGTTCTTC. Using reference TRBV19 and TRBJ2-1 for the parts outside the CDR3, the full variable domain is DGGITQSPKYLFRKEGQNVTLSCEQNLNHDAMYWYRQDPGQGLRLIYYSQIVNDFQKGDIAEGYSVSREKKESFPLTVTSAQKNPTAFYLCASSNYNEQFFGPGTRLTVL.

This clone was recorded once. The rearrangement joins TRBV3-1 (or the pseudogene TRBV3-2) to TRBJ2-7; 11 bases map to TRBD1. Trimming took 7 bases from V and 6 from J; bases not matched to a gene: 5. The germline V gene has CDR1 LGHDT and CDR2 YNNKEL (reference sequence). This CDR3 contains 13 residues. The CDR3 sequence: CASIGQGAGEQYF. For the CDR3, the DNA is TGTGCCAGCATCGGACAGGGGGCGGGCGAGCAGTACTTC.

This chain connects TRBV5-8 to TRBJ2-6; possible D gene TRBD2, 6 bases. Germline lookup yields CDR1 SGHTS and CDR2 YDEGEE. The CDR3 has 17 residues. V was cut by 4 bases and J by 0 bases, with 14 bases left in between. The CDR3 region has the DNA TGTGCCAGCAGCCGCGGGTCGGGAGTCTCTGGGGCCAACGTCCTGACTTTC. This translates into CASSRGSGVSGANVLTF.

The CDR3: CASRQGLAYEQYF. The CDR3 nucleotides read TGTGCCAGCAGACAGGGACTAGCCTACGAGCAGTACTTC. The chain couples TRBV27 to TRBJ2-7, with 8 bases fitting TRBD2. From germline, CDR1 is MNHEY and CDR2 SMNVEV (reference sequence). This CDR3 is built from 13 residues. The V segment lost 6 bases and the J segment 2 bases; nucleotides outside the gene matches: 3.

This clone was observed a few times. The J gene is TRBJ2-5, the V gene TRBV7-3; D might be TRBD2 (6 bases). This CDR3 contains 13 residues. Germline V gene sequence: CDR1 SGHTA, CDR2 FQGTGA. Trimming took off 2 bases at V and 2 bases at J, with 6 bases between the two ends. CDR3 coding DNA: TGTGCCAGCAGCTTAGGGGGGCAAGAGACCCAGTACTTC. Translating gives CASSLGGQETQYF. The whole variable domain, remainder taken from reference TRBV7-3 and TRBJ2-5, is GAGVSQTPSNKVTEKGKYVELRCDPISGHTALYWYRQSLGQGPEFLIYFQGTGAADDSGLPNDRFFAVRPEGSVSTLKIQRTERGDSAVYLCASSLGGQETQYFGPGTRLLVL.

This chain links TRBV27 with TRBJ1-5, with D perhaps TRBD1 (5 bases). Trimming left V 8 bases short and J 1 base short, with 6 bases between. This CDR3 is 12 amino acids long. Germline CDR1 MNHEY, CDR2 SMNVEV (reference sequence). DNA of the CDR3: TGTGCCAGCTCAGGGAGCAATCAGCCCCAGCATTTT. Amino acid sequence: CASSGSNQPQHF.

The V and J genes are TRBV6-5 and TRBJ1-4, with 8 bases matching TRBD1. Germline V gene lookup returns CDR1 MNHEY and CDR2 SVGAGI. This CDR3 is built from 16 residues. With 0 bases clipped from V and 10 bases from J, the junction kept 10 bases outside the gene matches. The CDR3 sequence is CASSYSMSQGAGKLFF. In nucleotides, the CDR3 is TGTGCCAGCAGTTACTCGATGTCTCAGGGGGCTGGAAAACTGTTTTTT.

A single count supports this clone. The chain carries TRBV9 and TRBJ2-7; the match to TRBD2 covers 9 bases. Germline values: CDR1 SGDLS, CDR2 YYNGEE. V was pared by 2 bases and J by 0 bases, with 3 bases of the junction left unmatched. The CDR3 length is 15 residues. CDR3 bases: TGTGCCAGCAGCGTTAGCGGGGGAACCTCCTACGAGCAGTACTTC. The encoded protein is CASSVSGGTSYEQYF. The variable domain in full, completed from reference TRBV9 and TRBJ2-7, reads DSGVTQTPKHLITATGQRVTLRCSPRSGDLSVYWYQQSLDQGLQFLIQYYNGEERAKGNILERFSAQQFPDLHSELNLSSLELGDSALYFCASSVSGGTSYEQYFGPGTRLTVT.

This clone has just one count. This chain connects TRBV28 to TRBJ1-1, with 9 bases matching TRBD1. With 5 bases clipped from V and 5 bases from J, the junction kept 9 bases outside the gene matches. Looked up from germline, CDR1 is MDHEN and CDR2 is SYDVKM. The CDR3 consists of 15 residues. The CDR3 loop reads CASSVQGASRTEAFF. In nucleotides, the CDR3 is TGTGCCAGCAGTGTACAGGGGGCTTCTAGGACTGAAGCTTTCTTT.

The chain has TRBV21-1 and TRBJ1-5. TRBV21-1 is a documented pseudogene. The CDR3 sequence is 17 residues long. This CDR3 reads CASSKKEGGNSNQPQHF. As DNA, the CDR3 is TGTGCCAGCAGCAAAAAGGAGGGGGGTAATAGCAATCAGCCCCAGCATTTT.

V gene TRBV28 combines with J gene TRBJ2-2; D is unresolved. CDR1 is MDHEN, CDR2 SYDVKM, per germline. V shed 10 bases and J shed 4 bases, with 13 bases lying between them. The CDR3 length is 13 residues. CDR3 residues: CATAESGTGELFF. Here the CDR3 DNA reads TGTGCCACGGCGGAGAGTGGCACCGGGGAGCTGTTTTTT.

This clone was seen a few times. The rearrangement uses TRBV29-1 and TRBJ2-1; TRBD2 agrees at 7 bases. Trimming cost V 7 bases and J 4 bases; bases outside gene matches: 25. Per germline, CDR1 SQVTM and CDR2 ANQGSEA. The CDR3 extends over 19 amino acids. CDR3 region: CSASGGYSGTFSKYNEQFF. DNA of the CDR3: TGCAGCGCAAGTGGGGGGTACAGCGGGACGTTTAGTAAATACAATGAGCAGTTCTTC.

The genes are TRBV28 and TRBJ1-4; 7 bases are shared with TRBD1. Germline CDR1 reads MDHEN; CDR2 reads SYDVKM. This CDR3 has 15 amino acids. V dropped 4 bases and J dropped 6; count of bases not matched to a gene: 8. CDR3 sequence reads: CASSSDRVRDEKLFF. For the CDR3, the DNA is TGTGCCAGCAGTTCTGACAGGGTTCGAGATGAAAAACTGTTTTTT.

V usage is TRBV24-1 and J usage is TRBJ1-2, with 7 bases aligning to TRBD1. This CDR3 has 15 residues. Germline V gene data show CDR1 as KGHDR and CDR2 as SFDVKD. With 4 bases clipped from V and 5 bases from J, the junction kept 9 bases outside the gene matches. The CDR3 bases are TGTGCCACCAGTGACTTCCGGGACAGTCATTATGGCTACACCTTC. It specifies CATSDFRDSHYGYTF.

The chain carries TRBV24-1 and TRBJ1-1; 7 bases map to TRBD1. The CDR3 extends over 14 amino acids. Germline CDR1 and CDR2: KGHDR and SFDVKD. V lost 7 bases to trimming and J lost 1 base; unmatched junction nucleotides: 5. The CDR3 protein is CATRAGGTNTEAFF. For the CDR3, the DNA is TGTGCCACCAGAGCAGGGGGTACGAACACTGAAGCTTTCTTT.

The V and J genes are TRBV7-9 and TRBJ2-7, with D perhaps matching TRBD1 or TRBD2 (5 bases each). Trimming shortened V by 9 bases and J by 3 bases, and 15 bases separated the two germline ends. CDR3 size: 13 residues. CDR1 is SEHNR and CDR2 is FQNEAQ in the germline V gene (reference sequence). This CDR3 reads CASGGYTIYEQYF. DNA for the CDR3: TGTGCCAGTGGGGGATACACTATCTACGAGCAGTACTTC.

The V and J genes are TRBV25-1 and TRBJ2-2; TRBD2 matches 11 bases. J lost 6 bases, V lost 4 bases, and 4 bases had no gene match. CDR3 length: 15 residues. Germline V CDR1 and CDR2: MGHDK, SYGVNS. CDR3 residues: CASSALAGGSGELFF. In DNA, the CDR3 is TGTGCCAGCAGTGCCCTAGCGGGAGGATCCGGGGAGCTGTTTTTT.

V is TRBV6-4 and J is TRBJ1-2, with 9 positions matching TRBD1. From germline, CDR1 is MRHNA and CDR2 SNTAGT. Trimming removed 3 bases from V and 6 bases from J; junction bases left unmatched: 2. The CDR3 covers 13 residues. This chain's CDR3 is CASSEGQGNGYTF. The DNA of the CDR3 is TGTGCCAGCAGTGAGGGACAGGGAAATGGCTACACCTTC.

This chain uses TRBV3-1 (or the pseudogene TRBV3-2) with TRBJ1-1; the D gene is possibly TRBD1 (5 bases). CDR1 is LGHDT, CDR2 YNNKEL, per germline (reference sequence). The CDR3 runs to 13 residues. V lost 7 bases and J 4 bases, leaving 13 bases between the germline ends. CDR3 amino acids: CASTRDGGTEAFF. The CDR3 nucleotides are TGTGCCAGCACCCGGGACGGCGGCACTGAAGCTTTCTTT.

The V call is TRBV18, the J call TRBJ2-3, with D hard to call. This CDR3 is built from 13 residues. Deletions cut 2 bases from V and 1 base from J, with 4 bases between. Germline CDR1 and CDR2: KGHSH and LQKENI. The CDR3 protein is CASSPGRTDTQYF. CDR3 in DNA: TGTGCCAGCTCACCAGGGCGCACAGATACGCAGTATTTT.

CDR3 in DNA: TGTGCCAGCAGCCCAGGGGGGACTTCGAGCTCCTACGAGCAGTACTTC. Translation: CASSPGGTSSSYEQYF. The rearrangement joins TRBV7-9 to TRBJ2-7; a weak D match, TRBD1 (7 bases). V gave up 5 bases and J gave up 0 bases, with 17 bases separating them. This CDR3 is 16 amino acids long. The germline CDR1 and CDR2 sequences are SEHNR and FQNEAQ (reference sequence). The whole variable domain, filled in from reference TRBV7-9 and TRBJ2-7, reads DTGVSQNPRHKITKRGQNVTFRCDPISEHNRLYWYRQTLGQGPEFLTYFQNEAQLEKSRLLSDRFSAERPKGSFSTLEIQRTEQGDSAMYLCASSPGGTSSSYEQYFGPGTRLTVT.